This note documents a single TCR beta chain sequence. This clone has a single count. The specificity of this receptor is unknown. The input lacks base qualities; no much larger clone sits a single base away. The source of the sample is a study of blood T cell repertoires in COVID-19 (dated by TCRdb to the early 2020s). About the full investigation: Samples covering the acute and convalescent phases of COVID-19 were provided by collaborators in the United States, Italy and Spain. The dataset comprised deeply sampled blood TCRbeta repertoires from subjects exposed to, actively infected with, or recovered from COVID-19. The prospective study material was composed of cDNA or gDNA derived from T cells, B-cell-depleted T cells, or PBMCs. A de-identified subject ID, COVID-19 status, age in years and sex were almost always included in the sample metadata. The samples were drawn from two sources: the first 160 participants of the ongoing ImmuneRACE study, and 1,200 or so subjects contributed by 6 global collaborators. Where available, HLA class I and class II types were obtained from metadata supplied by the sample provider rather than from assay-based typing. The repertoires were released in a freely available public database intended as a resource for research on the immune response to SARS-CoV-2. Broader findings and caveats from the paper: How much clinical and demographic metadata was included differed by source and by participant, and the metadata was provided uncurated.

A second Seattle source provided samples from volunteer blood donors who had recovered from COVID-19. The collaborating institutions used their own protocols to collect whole blood in K2EDTA tubes. For TCRbeta analysis, collaborator samples were shipped as frozen whole blood, as isolated PBMCs, or as DNA extracted from either sample type. TCRbeta CDR3 regions were amplified from genomic DNA by means of the immunoSEQ Assay, a bias-controlled multiplex PCR. Per the source publication's procedure: The number of nucleated cells in each sample was estimated from the amplification of reference gene primers within the assay. Sequence reads were collapsed and filtered to measure the absolute abundance of every unique TCRbeta CDR3 rearrangement. For each sample, productive Simpson clonality was calculated as the square root of Simpson's diversity index across productive rearrangements. The table was pulled from immuneACCESS by TCRdb, which kept in-frame rearrangements only. Such tables lose some clones; where checked, under half of the loss comes from unresolved V genes, and the rest has no known cause. V and J calls and clone size follow that table, whereas D and trimming were derived from the DNA. The sample profile shows over 150,000 clones; 80% to 90% of them were found once. Jointly, the top ten make up about 1.9% of the sample.

Trimming costs V 5 bases and J 0 bases, and their ends lie 11 bases apart. The CDR3 goes from the cysteine to the phenylalanine over 15 residues. Only the CDR3 DNA stays, 45 bases, in frame from base 1. The germline V gene provides CDR1 SGHTA and CDR2 FQGNSA. This chain joins TRBV7-2 to TRBJ1-5, with no reliable assignment of the D segment. The sequencing sample was made of peripheral blood. This clonotype was obtained from a young man who had recovered from COVID-19. The CDR3 is CASSPGGYSNQPQHF. The sequenced DNA is TGTGCCAGCAGCCCGGGTGGTTATAGCAATCAGCCCCAGCATTTT.